This passage covers 10 T cell receptor beta chains from one sample sequenced in a study of blood T cell repertoires in COVID-19. Clones were read by immunoSEQ multiplex PCR, and TCRdb kept only the in-frame ones, dropping some. Here the sample spans roughly 220,000 clones, 75% to 85% being singletons. Sequences were obtained from peripheral blood. The receptors come from a woman aged 40 to 50 who had recovered from COVID-19.

This sequence joins TRBV12-3 or TRBV12-4 and TRBJ1-3, with a weak D call TRBD1 (6 bases). This CDR3 has 13 amino acids. Trimming removed 8 bases from V and 3 bases from J, with 11 bases in between. The CDR3 here is CASLRTVGNTIYF. The CDR3 region has the DNA TGTGCCAGCCTTAGGACAGTTGGAAACACCATATATTTT.

V gene TRBV30 combines with J gene TRBJ1-1; 10 bases line up with TRBD1. Germline trimming cut 1 base from V and 5 bases from J; bases unmatched to any gene: 4. The CDR3 has 14 amino acids. Germline lookup yields CDR1 GTSNPN and CDR2 SVGIG (reference sequence). CDR3 in amino acids: CAWSAGQGETEAFF. As DNA, the CDR3 is TGTGCCTGGAGTGCCGGACAGGGGGAAACTGAAGCTTTCTTT.

This sequence joins TRBV5-4 and TRBJ1-4; 8 bases are shared with TRBD1. Germline CDR1 SGHNT, CDR2 YYREEE (reference sequence). The trim removed 3 bases at V and 6 bases at J, leaving 4 bases unmatched. The CDR3 totals 14 residues. The CDR3 is CASSSTGVDEKLFF. Written as DNA, the CDR3 is TGTGCCAGCAGCTCGACAGGGGTGGATGAAAAACTGTTTTTT.

V is TRBV18 and J is TRBJ1-3, with D possibly matching TRBD1 (6 bases). Trimming cost V 1 base and J 0 bases, with 10 bases left between them. CDR1 is KGHSH, CDR2 LQKENI, per germline. The CDR3 sequence is 16 residues long. The CDR3 protein is CASSPQDRGSGNTIYF. The CDR3 DNA reads TGTGCCAGCTCACCACAGGACAGAGGCTCTGGAAACACCATATATTTT.

The genes are TRBV10-3 and TRBJ2-7, with 8 bases matching TRBD2. Unmatched junction bases numbered 3, after V lost 5 bases and J lost 3 bases. The CDR3 has 13 amino acids. Germline CDR1 and CDR2: ENHRY and SYGVKD. CDR3 amino acids: CAISPGGSYEQYF. The CDR3 region has the DNA TGTGCCATCAGTCCGGGGGGGAGCTACGAGCAGTACTTC.

The genes are TRBV15 and TRBJ1-1; no definite D call. Trimming removed 0 bases at V and 6 bases at J, with 14 bases between. The CDR3 consists of 15 residues. Germline CDR1 and CDR2: LNHNV and YYDKDF (reference sequence). As DNA, the CDR3 is TGTGCCACCAGCAGAGATATTGATGGCCAGGCTGAAGCTTTCTTT. It yields the protein CATSRDIDGQAEAFF.

The chain couples TRBV7-6 to TRBJ2-1; TRBD2 agrees at 8 bases. The CDR3 extends over 16 amino acids. V lost 1 base to trimming and J lost 2 bases; unmatched junction nucleotides: 4. Looked up from germline, CDR1 is SGHVS and CDR2 is FNYEAQ. The CDR3 loop reads CASSLVTGGPYNEQFF. The CDR3 nucleotides are TGTGCCAGCAGCTTAGTAACGGGGGGGCCCTACAATGAGCAGTTCTTC.

The V gene is TRBV6-5, the J gene TRBJ2-2; D perhaps matches TRBD1 (6 bases). The CDR3 spans 14 residues. Germline CDR1 reads MNHEY; CDR2 reads SVGAGI. The V end was cut by 7 bases, the J end by 5 bases, with 14 bases between. CDR3 sequence: CASKRGQGTGELFF. CDR3 sequence (DNA): TGTGCCAGCAAGAGGGGACAAGGGACCGGGGAGCTGTTTTTT.

Here the CDR3 reads CASSGGFYEQYF. CDR3 DNA sequence: TGCGCCAGCAGTGGGGGCTTCTACGAGCAGTACTTC. This chain links TRBV10-2 with TRBJ2-7, with D possibly matching TRBD1 (5 bases). Trimming pared 4 bases from V and 3 bases from J, leaving 7 bases between. Germline-derived CDR1 and CDR2 are WSHSY and SAAADI. The CDR3 totals 12 residues.

The chain recombines TRBV4-1 with TRBJ2-3; TRBD2 aligns across 12 bases. The germline gives CDR1 MGHRA, CDR2 YSYEKL. Unmatched junction bases numbered 8, after V lost 0 bases and J lost 10 bases. The CDR3 is made up of 16 amino acids. The DNA of the CDR3 is TGCGCCAGCAGCCAAGATACGGCTAGCGGGGGGGCGTCGCAGTATTTT. This translates into CASSQDTASGGASQYF.